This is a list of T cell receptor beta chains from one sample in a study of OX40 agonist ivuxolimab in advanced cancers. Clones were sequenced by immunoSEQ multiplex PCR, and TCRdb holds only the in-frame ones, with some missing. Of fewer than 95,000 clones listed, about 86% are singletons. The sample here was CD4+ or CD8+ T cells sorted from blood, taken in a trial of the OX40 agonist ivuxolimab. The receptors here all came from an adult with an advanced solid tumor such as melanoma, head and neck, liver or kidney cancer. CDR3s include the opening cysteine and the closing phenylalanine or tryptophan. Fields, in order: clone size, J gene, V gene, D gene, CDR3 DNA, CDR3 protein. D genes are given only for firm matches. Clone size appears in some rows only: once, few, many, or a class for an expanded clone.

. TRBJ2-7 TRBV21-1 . TGTGCCAGCAGCAAAGGGGGCGACAGTCCCTACGAGCAGTACTTC CASSKGGDSPYEQYF
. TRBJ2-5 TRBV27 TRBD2 TGTGCCAGCAGTAGGGGACTCTATAGCGGGGTGGGGGAGACCCAGTACTTC CASSRGLYSGVGETQYF
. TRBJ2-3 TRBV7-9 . TGTGCCAGCAGCCCACGGGGGGTTGACAGGGGCGGAGATACGCAGTATTTT CASSPRGVDRGGDTQYF
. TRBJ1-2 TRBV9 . TGTGCCAGCAGCGTTACGGGGGGGCAGGCCTATGGCTACACCTTC CASSVTGGQAYGYTF
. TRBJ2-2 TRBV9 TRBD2 TGTGCCAGCAGCGCCCAAGCGGGAGTGGGCGGGGAGCTGTTTTTT CASSAQAGVGGELFF
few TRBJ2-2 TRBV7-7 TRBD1 TGTGCCAGCAGAGCCGGGACAGGGGACACCGGGGAGCTGTTTTTT CASRAGTGDTGELFF
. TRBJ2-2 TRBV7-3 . TGTGCCAGCAGCCTATCTAGTTCCGGGGAGCTGTTTTTT CASSLSSSGELFF
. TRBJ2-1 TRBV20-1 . TGCAGTGCTAGAATAGGCGATGAGCAGTTCTTC CSARIGDEQFF
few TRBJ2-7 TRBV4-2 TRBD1 TGTGCCAGCAGCCCCACTACCGGGACAGGGGCGTACGAGCAGTACTTC CASSPTTGTGAYEQYF
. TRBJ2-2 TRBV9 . TGTGCCAGCAGCGTAGGATGGGGGAACACCGGGGAGCTGTTTTTT CASSVGWGNTGELFF
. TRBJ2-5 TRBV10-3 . TGTGCCATCAGTTCAGCAGACAGGTCGGAGACCCAGTACTTC CAISSADRSETQYF
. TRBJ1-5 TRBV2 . TGTGCCAGCAGTCAGGGGCATAGCAATCAGCCCCAGCATTTT CASSQGHSNQPQHF
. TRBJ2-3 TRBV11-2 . TGTGCCAGCAGCTTGTGGGGGGACACAGATACGCAGTATTTT CASSLWGDTDTQYF
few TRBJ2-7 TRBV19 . TGTGCCAGTAGTTATGGGGACTCCTACGAGCAGTACTTC CASSYGDSYEQYF
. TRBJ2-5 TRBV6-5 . TGTGCCAGCACTAGAGCGGGTAACCAAGAGACCCAGTACTTC CASTRAGNQETQYF
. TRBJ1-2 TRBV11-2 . TGTGCCAGCAGCCCGGACAGAAGCTATGGCTACACCTTC CASSPDRSYGYTF
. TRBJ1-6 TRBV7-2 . TGTGCCAGCAGCTTAGGGAGTGGGAGAAGTTATAATTCACCCCTCCACTTT CASSLGSGRSYNSPLHF
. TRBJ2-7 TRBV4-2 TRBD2 TGTGCCAGCAGCCAAAGGCTAGCGGGCTACGAGCAGTACTTC CASSQRLAGYEQYF
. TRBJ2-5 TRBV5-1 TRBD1 TGCGCCAGCAGCTTGGGGACAGGGGGCTCAGAGACCCAGTACTTC CASSLGTGGSETQYF
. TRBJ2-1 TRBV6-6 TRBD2 TGTGCCAGCAGGAAGCGGGAGGTGGGTGACAATGAGCAGTTCTTC CASRKREVGDNEQFF
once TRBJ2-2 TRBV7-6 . TGTGCCAGCAGCCGAGGCGTCTACACTTCGAACACCGGGGAGCTGTTTTTT CASSRGVYTSNTGELFF
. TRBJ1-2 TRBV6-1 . TGTGCCAGCAGCGCCGGGACGGGCGGAGGGGGCTACACCTTC CASSAGTGGGGYTF
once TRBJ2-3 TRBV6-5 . TGTGCCAGCAGGCAATGGGGCGGAGTTACGCAGTATTTT CASRQWGGVTQYF
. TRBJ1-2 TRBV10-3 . TGTGCCATCAGTGAATGGTCCACTAACTATGGCTACACCTTC CAISEWSTNYGYTF
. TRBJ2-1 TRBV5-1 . TGCGCCAGCAGCCTGACTAGTAGCAATGAGCAGTTCTTC CASSLTSSNEQFF
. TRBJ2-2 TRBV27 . TGTGCCAGCAGTTTATCAGGTAGCGGAGAGCTGTTTTTT CASSLSGSGELFF
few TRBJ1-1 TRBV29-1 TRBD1 TGCAGCGTAGGACAGGGGGTGGGCACTGAAGCTTTCTTT CSVGQGVGTEAFF
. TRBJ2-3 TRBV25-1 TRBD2 TGTGCCAGCAGTGATTGGGCGGGAGGAAGCACAGATACGCAGTATTTT CASSDWAGGSTDTQYF
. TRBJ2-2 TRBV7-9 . TGTGCCAGCCCCCCGAACACCGGGGAGCTGTTTTTT CASPPNTGELFF
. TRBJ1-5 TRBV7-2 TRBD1 TGTGCCAGCAGCCGGACAGGGAATAGCAATCAGCCCCAGCATTTT CASSRTGNSNQPQHF
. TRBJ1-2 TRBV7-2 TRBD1 TGTGCCAGCAGCCCACAGACAGGGGGAAACTATGGCTACACCTTC CASSPQTGGNYGYTF
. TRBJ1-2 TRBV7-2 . TGTGCCAGCAGCGACGATAGGGGACTCCCAGGAGGCTACACCTTC CASSDDRGLPGGYTF
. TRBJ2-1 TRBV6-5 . TGTGCCAGCAGACTGGGGGCGGGGGATAAGGAGCAGTTCTTC CASRLGAGDKEQFF
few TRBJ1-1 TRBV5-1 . TGCGCCAGCAGCTTTGGGCCAGGGCTGGGGACTGAAGCTTTCTTT CASSFGPGLGTEAFF
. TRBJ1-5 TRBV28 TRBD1 TGTGCCAGCAGTTTACTGACAGGGGGTAATCAGCCCCAGCATTTT CASSLLTGGNQPQHF
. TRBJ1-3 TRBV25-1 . TGTGCCAGCAGGCCAGGGTCTGGAAACACCATATATTTT CASRPGSGNTIYF
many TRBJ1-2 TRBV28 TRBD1 TGTGCCAGCAGTTCAGGGGGCATTATTGATGGCTACACCTTC CASSSGGIIDGYTF
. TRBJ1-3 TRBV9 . TGTGCCAGCAGCGTAGGAGGCAGGGGCTCTGGAAACACCATATATTTT CASSVGGRGSGNTIYF
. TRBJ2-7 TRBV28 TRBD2 TGTGCCAGCAGTTTCGGCGGGAGAAACGAGCAGTACTTC CASSFGGRNEQYF
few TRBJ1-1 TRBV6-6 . TGTGCCAGCAGTGACCCCAACACTGAAGCTTTCTTT CASSDPNTEAFF
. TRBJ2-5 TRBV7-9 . TGTGCCAGCAGCTTACCAGCAAGGGGCGTTGGGGAGACCCAGTACTTC CASSLPARGVGETQYF
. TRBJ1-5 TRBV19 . TGTGCCAGTAGCCCGTCCCTTACCGCCAATCAGCCCCAGCATTTT CASSPSLTANQPQHF
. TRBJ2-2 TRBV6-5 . TGTGCCAGCACCCCGCGCGCGTTCACCGGGGAGCTGTTTTTT CASTPRAFTGELFF
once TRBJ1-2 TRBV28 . TGTGCCAGCAGTTTAGGGCAGTACTATGGCTACACCTTC CASSLGQYYGYTF
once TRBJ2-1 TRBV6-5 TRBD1 TGTGCCAGCAGCCTGGACAGGGCCTCCTACAATGAGCAGTTCTTC CASSLDRASYNEQFF
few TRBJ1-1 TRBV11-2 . TGTGGCGCGGAGGGGGGCGTGGGGACTGAAGCTTTCTTT CGAEGGVGTEAFF
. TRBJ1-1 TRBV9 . TGTGCCAGCAGCGTAGTAGTGAACACTGAAGCTTTCTTT CASSVVVNTEAFF
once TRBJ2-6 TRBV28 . TGTGCCAGCAATCCCGCCACCTCTGGGGCCAACGTCCTGACTTTC CASNPATSGANVLTF
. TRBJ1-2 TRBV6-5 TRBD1 TGTGCCAGCAGTTGGGACAGCTATGGCTACACCTTC CASSWDSYGYTF
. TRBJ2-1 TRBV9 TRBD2 TGTGCCAGCAGCGTAGGGGGGCTAGCGGGAGTAACTGAGCAGTTCTTC CASSVGGLAGVTEQFF
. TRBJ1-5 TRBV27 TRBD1 TGTGCCAGCAAGGCCGGGACAGGGGACCCTAGCAATCAGCCCCAGCATTTT CASKAGTGDPSNQPQHF
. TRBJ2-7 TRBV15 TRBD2 TGTGCCACCAGTCGGACTAGCGGGAGCTACAGCGAGCAGTACTTC CATSRTSGSYSEQYF
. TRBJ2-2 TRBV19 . TGTGCCAGTACCCGACAGTATAACACCGGGGAGCTGTTTTTT CASTRQYNTGELFF
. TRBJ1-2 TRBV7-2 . TGTGCCAGCAGCCCCACGGGTTATGGCTACACCTTC CASSPTGYGYTF
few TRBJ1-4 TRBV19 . TGTGCCAGTAGTATCTCTGTTTCTAATGAAAAACTGTTTTTT CASSISVSNEKLFF
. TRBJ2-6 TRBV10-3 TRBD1 TGTGCCATCAGCCGGACAGGGGGCGCGGAAGGGGCCAACGTCCTGACTTTC CAISRTGGAEGANVLTF
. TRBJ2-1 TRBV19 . TGTGCCAGTACTCTGACAGGAGGCAATGAGCAGTTCTTC CASTLTGGNEQFF